The 29 T cell receptor beta chains below come from one sample, sequenced in a study of radiation and T cells in renal cell carcinoma. Time point here: baseline pretreatment blood. The treatment denotes: 15 Gy SBRT to primary tumor, nephrectomy 4 weeks later. Assay used: immunoSEQ multiplex PCR; TCRdb lists only in-frame clones, some missing. The sample lists some 95,000 clones, 75% to 90% occurring once. Source: blood, taken from a patient whose treatment included radiotherapy and nephrectomy. Receptors were obtained from a middle-aged man with renal cell carcinoma.

The chain combines TRBV5-6 with TRBJ1-4; no firm D call. The CDR3 consists of 12 residues. Germline V gene sequence: CDR1 SGHDT, CDR2 YYEEEE. Trimming took off 2 bases at V and 13 bases at J, with 12 bases between the two ends. The CDR3 DNA sequence: TGTGCCAGCAGCTTTTTAGGCAACATACTGTTTTTT. Encoded protein: CASSFLGNILFF.

V is TRBV15 and J is TRBJ1-5, with TRBD1 identical over 10 bases. The CDR3 runs 17 residues. CDR1 is LNHNV and CDR2 is YYDKDF in the germline V gene (reference sequence). V lost 6 bases and J lost 8; bases outside the gene matches: 16. This chain's CDR3 is CATRTYISGTGDKPQHF. The DNA for the CDR3 is TGTGCCACCAGGACATACATATCCGGGACAGGGGACAAGCCCCAGCATTTT.

The chain's CDR3 is CASTGQISTDTQYF. The CDR3 DNA sequence: TGTGCCAGTACTGGCCAGATCAGCACAGATACGCAGTATTTT. The J gene is TRBJ2-3, the V gene TRBV19; D gene unclear. The CDR3 extends over 14 amino acids. The germline V gene encodes CDR1 LNHDA and CDR2 SQIVND (reference sequence). V lost 7 bases to trimming and J lost 0 bases, with 11 bases between them.

A single count supports this clone. The V call is TRBV7-6, the J call TRBJ2-1, with D possibly TRBD2 on 6 matching bases. The CDR3 has 16 residues. V gave up 5 bases and J gave up 3 bases, with 17 bases separating them. Germline V gives CDR1 SGHVS, CDR2 FNYEAQ. In DNA form, the CDR3 reads TGTGCCAGCAGCCTGAAGCGGGTGGACGGCTACAATGAGCAGTTCTTC. Translating it yields CASSLKRVDGYNEQFF.

The chain uses TRBV2 and TRBJ2-7, with 8 bases aligning to TRBD1. The CDR3 runs 14 residues. Germline loops: CDR1 SNHLY, CDR2 FYNNEI. With 3 bases clipped from V and 3 bases from J, the junction kept 4 bases outside the gene matches. For the CDR3, the DNA is TGTGCCAGCAGTGATCAGGGGGCGAGCTACGAGCAGTACTTC. Its protein product is CASSDQGASYEQYF. The complete variable domain, with remaining parts taken from reference TRBV2 and TRBJ2-7, reads EPEVTQTPSHQVTQMGQEVILRCVPISNHLYFYWYRQILGQKVEFLVSFYNNEISEKSEIFDDQFSVERPDGSNFTLKIRSTKLEDSAMYFCASSDQGASYEQYFGPGTRLTVT.

There are a few counts of this clone. J is TRBJ1-5 and V is TRBV12-5, with a tentative D call TRBD1 (6 bases). With 6 bases removed from V and 0 bases from J, the gap between germline ends came to 18 bases. CDR1 and CDR2 from the germline V gene are LGHNT and FRNRAP. The CDR3 extends over 17 amino acids. The CDR3 region has the DNA TGTGCTAGTGGCCCACAGGACAGCGATCATAGCAATCAGCCCCAGCATTTT. This encodes CASGPQDSDHSNQPQHF.

The genes are TRBV18 and TRBJ1-3, with D possibly matching TRBD1 (5 bases). The V gene's germline CDR1 is KGHSH and CDR2 LQKENI. The V end was cut by 3 bases, the J end by 2 bases, with 11 bases between. This CDR3 is built from 15 residues. The CDR3, as DNA: TGTGCCAGCTCACCCCCAGGGTTGGCTGGAAACACCATATATTTT. Its translation is CASSPPGLAGNTIYF.

This clone was found a few times. The CDR3 protein is CASTPDRGSNQPQHF. DNA of the CDR3: TGTGCCAGCACCCCGGACAGGGGAAGCAATCAGCCCCAGCATTTT. The V call is TRBV2, the J call TRBJ1-5; 9 nucleotides agree with TRBD1. This CDR3 contains 15 residues. Unmatched junction bases numbered 5, after V lost 7 bases and J lost 1 base. Per the germline V gene, CDR1 is SNHLY and CDR2 is FYNNEI.

V is TRBV30 and J is TRBJ2-5, with D perhaps TRBD1 (6 bases). The CDR3 sequence is 11 residues long. Germline V gene sequence: CDR1 GTSNPN, CDR2 SVGIG (reference sequence). Here the CDR3 DNA reads TGTGCGGTGGGGCAGGGGAAGACCCAGTACTTC. Protein: CAVGQGKTQYF.

The V and J genes are TRBV27 and TRBJ2-3; 9 bases map to TRBD1. The CDR3 totals 14 residues. Germline trimming cut 5 bases from V and 3 bases from J; bases unmatched to any gene: 3. Germline CDR1 reads MNHEY; CDR2 reads SMNVEV (reference sequence). The CDR3 DNA follows: TGTGCCAGCAGTGTCGACAGGGGGACAGATACGCAGTATTTT. It specifies CASSVDRGTDTQYF.

This chain uses TRBV19 with TRBJ2-1, with no clear D. The CDR3 length is 15 residues. Germline V gene sequence: CDR1 LNHDA, CDR2 SQIVND (reference sequence). Trimming took 7 bases from V and 0 from J, leaving 13 bases between them. The CDR3 region is CASTDQLSSYNEQFF. As DNA, the CDR3 is TGTGCCAGTACCGATCAGCTAAGCTCCTACAATGAGCAGTTCTTC. The complete variable domain, with remaining parts taken from reference TRBV19 and TRBJ2-1, reads DGGITQSPKYLFRKEGQNVTLSCEQNLNHDAMYWYRQDPGQGLRLIYYSQIVNDFQKGDIAEGYSVSREKKESFPLTVTSAQKNPTAFYLCASTDQLSSYNEQFFGPGTRLTVL.

The gene calls are TRBV7-9 and TRBJ1-4, with 7 nucleotides matching TRBD1. V lost 5 bases to trimming and J lost 8 bases; unmatched junction nucleotides: 14. The CDR3 spans 16 residues. Germline values: CDR1 SEHNR, CDR2 FQNEAQ (reference sequence). This CDR3 is CASSRRTGVVEEKLFF. CDR3 sequence (DNA): TGTGCCAGCAGCCGACGTACAGGGGTAGTAGAGGAAAAACTGTTTTTT.

J is TRBJ2-1 and V is TRBV7-3, with a weak D call TRBD2 (5 bases). The CDR3 runs 16 residues. V shed 6 bases and J shed 1 base, with 16 bases lying between them. The germline gives CDR1 SGHTA, CDR2 FQGTGA. CDR3 region: CASRLSSGSSYNEQFF. The DNA of the CDR3 is TGTGCCAGCAGGTTATCGTCGGGGAGTTCCTACAATGAGCAGTTCTTC.

The CDR3 DNA reads TGTGCCAGCAGTTACTCTACAGGCTTTGGCTACAATGAGCAGTTCTTC. It specifies CASSYSTGFGYNEQFF. The V call is TRBV6-5, the J call TRBJ2-1; a weak D match, TRBD1 (5 bases). The germline V gene encodes CDR1 MNHEY and CDR2 SVGAGI. CDR3 size: 16 residues. The V end was cut by 0 bases, the J end by 3 bases, with 12 bases between.

The chain joins TRBV7-2 to TRBJ2-1; 12 bases agree with TRBD2. Losses at the gene ends were 5 bases for V and 0 bases for J; bases not matched to a gene: 5. The CDR3 contains 17 residues. The germline V gene encodes CDR1 SGHTA and CDR2 FQGNSA. The CDR3: CASSAGLAGFSYNEQFF. The CDR3 DNA sequence: TGTGCCAGCAGCGCCGGACTAGCGGGGTTCTCCTACAATGAGCAGTTCTTC.

The chain recombines TRBV5-1 with TRBJ2-3; TRBD2 aligns across 12 bases. This CDR3 contains 17 residues. In germline, CDR1 is SGHRS, CDR2 YFSETQ. V dropped 1 base and J dropped 0; count of bases not matched to a gene: 3. CDR3 bases: TGCGCCAGCAGCTTGCCTAGCGGGAGGGCTAGCACAGATACGCAGTATTTT. It translates to CASSLPSGRASTDTQYF.

The chain carries TRBV19 and TRBJ2-5, with 8 nucleotides matching TRBD2. CDR3 length equals 13 residues. The V gene end was trimmed by 7 bases and the J gene end by 5 bases; junction bases not matched to a gene: 6. The germline gives CDR1 LNHDA, CDR2 SQIVND (reference sequence). The chain's CDR3 is CASKASGGETQYF. The CDR3 DNA sequence: TGTGCCAGTAAAGCCTCGGGGGGGGAGACCCAGTACTTC.

V and J are TRBV27 and TRBJ2-7; TRBD2 matches 7 bases. The V gene's germline CDR1 is MNHEY and CDR2 SMNVEV (reference sequence). V lost 6 bases and J lost 4; bases outside the gene matches: 3. The length of the CDR3 is 12 residues. CDR3 residues: CASRGLPYEQYF. CDR3 bases: TGTGCCAGCAGGGGACTACCATACGAGCAGTACTTC.

V usage is TRBV7-9 and J usage is TRBJ2-5; perhaps TRBD1 as D (6 bases). V lost 1 base to trimming and J lost 4 bases, with 13 bases between them. This CDR3 is built from 15 residues. Germline V gene sequence: CDR1 SEHNR, CDR2 FQNEAQ (reference sequence). Written as DNA, the CDR3 is TGTGCCAGCAGCTTAGGCCTCGACAGGCTAGAGACCCAGTACTTC. This gives the protein CASSLGLDRLETQYF. The variable domain in full, completed from reference TRBV7-9 and TRBJ2-5, reads DTGVSQNPRHKITKRGQNVTFRCDPISEHNRLYWYRQTLGQGPEFLTYFQNEAQLEKSRLLSDRFSAERPKGSFSTLEIQRTEQGDSAMYLCASSLGLDRLETQYFGPGTRLLVL.

The chain couples TRBV18 to TRBJ1-1, with a tentative D call TRBD1 (6 bases). V lost 3 bases to trimming and J lost 4 bases, with 21 bases between them. CDR3 length: 17 amino acids. The germline V gene encodes CDR1 KGHSH and CDR2 LQKENI. The CDR3 reads CASSPPGSGGASTEAFF. In DNA, the CDR3 is TGTGCCAGCTCACCCCCAGGTTCTGGGGGCGCTTCCACTGAAGCTTTCTTT.

In this sample, this clone turned up a few times. This chain joins TRBV19 and TRBJ2-3; 7 positions match TRBD2. The germline CDR1 and CDR2 sequences are LNHDA and SQIVND (reference sequence). The CDR3 loop spans 13 amino acids. The junction had 3 bases not matched to a gene; V was cut back by 4 bases and J by 5 bases. CDR3: CASSSGGGDTQYF. The DNA of the CDR3 is TGTGCCAGTAGTAGCGGGGGAGGAGATACGCAGTATTTT.

The chain uses TRBV6-6 and TRBJ2-1, with 13 bases matching TRBD2. Germline V CDR1 and CDR2: MNHNY, SVGAGI (reference sequence). V trimming: 6 bases; J trimming: 9 bases; junction bases outside the gene matches: 5. The CDR3 length is 14 residues. CDR3 sequence (DNA): TGTGCCAGCAGCCGGACTAGCGGGGGAGGTGAGCAGTTCTTC. Translating gives CASSRTSGGGEQFF.

In this sample, this clone turned up once. The chain has TRBV27 and TRBJ2-2; TRBD1 or TRBD2 may be the D gene (5 bases each). This CDR3 has 15 amino acids. Germline lookup yields CDR1 MNHEY and CDR2 SMNVEV (reference sequence). Trimming cost V 2 bases and J 6 bases, with 13 bases left between them. CDR3 in DNA: TGTGCCAGCAGTTTACAGTTGAGGGGCGCCGGGGAGCTGTTTTTT. Translated, it gives CASSLQLRGAGELFF.

This clone was seen only a few times. This sequence joins TRBV29-1 and TRBJ1-1; 10 bases line up with TRBD1. Germline V gives CDR1 SQVTM, CDR2 ANQGSEA. V lost 7 bases to trimming and J lost 1 base; unmatched junction nucleotides: 6. The CDR3 runs to 14 residues. The CDR3 DNA reads as TGCAGCGCGACAGGGGGCGAATGGAACACTGAAGCTTTCTTT. Protein: CSATGGEWNTEAFF.

The chain has TRBV28 and TRBJ1-1, with 8 bases that match TRBD1. The V gene's germline CDR1 is MDHEN and CDR2 SYDVKM. CDR3 size: 13 residues. Trimming at V came to 5 bases and at J to 6 bases, leaving 5 bases not matched to a gene. CDR3 nucleotides: TGTGCCAGCAGTGGACAGGGTAGGGCTGAAGCTTTCTTT. Encoded protein: CASSGQGRAEAFF.

This chain uses TRBV7-2 with TRBJ1-4, with D perhaps matching TRBD1 (5 bases). Germline assignment: CDR1 SGHTA and CDR2 FQGNSA. V lost 5 bases to trimming and J lost 5 bases, with 15 bases between them. The CDR3 is 15 amino acids. This chain's CDR3 is CASSENRDRNEKLFF. The CDR3 DNA sequence: TGTGCCAGCAGCGAAAATCGGGACCGGAATGAAAAACTGTTTTTT.

The chain couples TRBV7-2 to TRBJ1-1; D remains unclear. Germline assignment: CDR1 SGHTA and CDR2 FQGNSA. The V and J ends lost 3 bases and 7 bases respectively, with 6 bases between them. There are 11 residues in the CDR3. The CDR3 loop is CASSFYDEAFF. The CDR3 nucleotides read TGTGCCAGCAGCTTCTACGATGAAGCTTTCTTT.

This clone was seen once. This rearrangement joins TRBV5-1 to TRBJ2-5; D uncertain. V was shortened by 4 bases and J by 5 bases, with 18 bases between the two germline ends. CDR1 SGHRS and CDR2 YFSETQ come from the germline V gene. The CDR3 consists of 15 residues. The CDR3 DNA reads TGCGCCAGCAGCCCCGGGCCCCCGGTCCGGGAGACCCAGTACTTC. It specifies CASSPGPPVRETQYF.

This chain connects TRBV11-2 to TRBJ1-2, with 8 bases that match TRBD1. The CDR3 contains 16 residues. Germline V CDR1 and CDR2: SGHAT, FQNNGV. V shed 4 bases, J shed 3 bases, and the junction held 10 bases outside the gene matches. The CDR3 protein is CASSSIQGARDYGYTF. The CDR3 DNA follows: TGTGCCAGCAGCTCCATTCAGGGGGCACGCGACTATGGCTACACCTTC.